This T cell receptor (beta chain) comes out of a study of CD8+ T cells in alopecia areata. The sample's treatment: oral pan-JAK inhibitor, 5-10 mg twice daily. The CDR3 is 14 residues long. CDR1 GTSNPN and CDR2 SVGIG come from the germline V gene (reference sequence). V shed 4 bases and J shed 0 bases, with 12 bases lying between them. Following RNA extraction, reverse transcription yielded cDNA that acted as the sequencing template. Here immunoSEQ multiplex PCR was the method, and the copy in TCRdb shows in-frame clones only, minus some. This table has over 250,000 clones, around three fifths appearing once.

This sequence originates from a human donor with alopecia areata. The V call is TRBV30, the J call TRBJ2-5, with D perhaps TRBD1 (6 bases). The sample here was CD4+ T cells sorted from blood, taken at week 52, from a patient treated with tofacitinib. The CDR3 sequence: CAWKRQGYQETQYF. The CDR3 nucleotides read TGTGCCTGGAAAAGGCAGGGGTACCAAGAGACCCAGTACTTC.